This T cell receptor (beta chain) was profiled in a study of response to subunit inactivated influenza vaccine. This clonotype was observed a few times. Its antigen is unidentified. The CDR3 spans 12 residues. The germline gives CDR1 MNHEY, CDR2 SMNVEV (reference sequence). Between the trimmed V and J ends, which lost 1 base and 6 bases, there was a span of 3 bases. One entry per CDR3 protein results from TCRdb running MiXCR on the RT-PCR reads. The sample includes about half a million distinct CDR3 sequences, over 9.5% of them seen just once. Study results and limitations: Authors suggested few new T cells are recruited by each seasonal influenza vaccination.

The origin of this receptor is a man in his forties or fifties who received an inactivated influenza vaccine. The rearrangement uses TRBV27 and TRBJ2-2; D unclear. The material sequenced was PBMCs from blood, taken more than 35 days after vaccination. The CDR3 sequence: CASSLWAGELFF. For the CDR3, the DNA is TGTGCCAGCAGTTTATGGGCCGGGGAGCTGTTTTTT.